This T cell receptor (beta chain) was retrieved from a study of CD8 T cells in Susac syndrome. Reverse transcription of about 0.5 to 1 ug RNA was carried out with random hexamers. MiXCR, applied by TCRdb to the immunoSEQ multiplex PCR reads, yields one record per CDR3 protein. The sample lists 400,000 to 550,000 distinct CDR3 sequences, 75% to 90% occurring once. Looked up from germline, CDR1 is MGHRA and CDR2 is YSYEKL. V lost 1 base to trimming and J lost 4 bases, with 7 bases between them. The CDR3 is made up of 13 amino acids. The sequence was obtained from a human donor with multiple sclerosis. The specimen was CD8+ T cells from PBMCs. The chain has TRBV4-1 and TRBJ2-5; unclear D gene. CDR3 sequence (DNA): TGCGCCAGCAGCCAAGGGTCCGTAGAGACCCAGTACTTC. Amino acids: CASSQGSVETQYF.